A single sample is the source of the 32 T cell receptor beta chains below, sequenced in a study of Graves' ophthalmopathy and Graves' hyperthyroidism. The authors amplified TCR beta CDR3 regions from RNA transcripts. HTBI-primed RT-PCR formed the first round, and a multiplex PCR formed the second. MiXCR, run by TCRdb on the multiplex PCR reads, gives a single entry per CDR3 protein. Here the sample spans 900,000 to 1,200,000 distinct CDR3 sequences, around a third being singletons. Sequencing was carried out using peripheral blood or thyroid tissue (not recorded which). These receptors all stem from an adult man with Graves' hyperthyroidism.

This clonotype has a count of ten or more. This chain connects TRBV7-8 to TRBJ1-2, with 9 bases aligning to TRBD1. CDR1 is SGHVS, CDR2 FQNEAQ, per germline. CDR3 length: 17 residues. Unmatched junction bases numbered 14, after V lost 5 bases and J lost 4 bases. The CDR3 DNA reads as TGTGCCAGCAGCCCTGGGACAGGGTTTGTGCTTGCCTATGGCTACACCTTC. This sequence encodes CASSPGTGFVLAYGYTF.

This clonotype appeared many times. The CDR3 spells CASIDKVGQPQHF. The CDR3 coding sequence is TGTGCCAGTATAGACAAGGTCGGTCAGCCCCAGCATTTT. This chain connects TRBV19 to TRBJ1-5, with no clear D. Trimming took 7 bases from V and 6 from J, leaving 13 bases between them. Germline CDR1 is LNHDA and CDR2 is SQIVND (reference sequence). The CDR3 contains 13 residues.

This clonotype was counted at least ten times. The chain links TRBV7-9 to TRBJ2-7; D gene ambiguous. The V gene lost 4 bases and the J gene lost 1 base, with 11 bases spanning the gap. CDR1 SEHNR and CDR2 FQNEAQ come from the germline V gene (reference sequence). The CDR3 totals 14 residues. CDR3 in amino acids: CASSSTELSYEQYF. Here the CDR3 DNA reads TGTGCCAGCAGCTCCACAGAGTTATCCTACGAGCAGTACTTC.

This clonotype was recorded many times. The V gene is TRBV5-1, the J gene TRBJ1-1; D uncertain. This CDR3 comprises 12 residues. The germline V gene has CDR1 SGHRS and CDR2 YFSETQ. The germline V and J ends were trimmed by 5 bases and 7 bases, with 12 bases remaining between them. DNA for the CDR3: TGCGCCAGCAGACCGGCCGAGGGTGAAGCTTTCTTT. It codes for CASRPAEGEAFF.

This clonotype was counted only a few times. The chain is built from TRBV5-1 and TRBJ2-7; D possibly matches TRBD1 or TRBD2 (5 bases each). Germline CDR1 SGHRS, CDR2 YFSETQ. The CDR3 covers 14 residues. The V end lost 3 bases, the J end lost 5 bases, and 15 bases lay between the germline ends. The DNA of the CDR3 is TGCGCCAGCAGCTCCGGGACGGCAGAGGACGAGCAGTACTTC. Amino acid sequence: CASSSGTAEDEQYF.

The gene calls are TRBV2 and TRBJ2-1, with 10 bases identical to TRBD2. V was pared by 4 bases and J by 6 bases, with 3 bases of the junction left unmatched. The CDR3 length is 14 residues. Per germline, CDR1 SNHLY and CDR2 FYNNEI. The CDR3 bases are TGTGCCAGCAGTGTTCAGCGGGGGGGCAATGAGCAGTTCTTC. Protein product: CASSVQRGGNEQFF.

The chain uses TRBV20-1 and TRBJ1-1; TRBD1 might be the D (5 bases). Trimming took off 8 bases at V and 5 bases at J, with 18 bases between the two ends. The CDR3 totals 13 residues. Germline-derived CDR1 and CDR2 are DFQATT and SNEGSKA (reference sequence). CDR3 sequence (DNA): TGCAGTACCGAAGTTCTAAGGGGAACTGAAGCTTTCTTT. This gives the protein CSTEVLRGTEAFF.

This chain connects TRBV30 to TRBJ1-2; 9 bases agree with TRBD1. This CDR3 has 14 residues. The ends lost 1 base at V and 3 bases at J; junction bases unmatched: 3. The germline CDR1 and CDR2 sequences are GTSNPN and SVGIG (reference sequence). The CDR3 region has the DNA TGTGCCTGGAGTGACGGGACAGGGTACTATGGCTACACCTTC. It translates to CAWSDGTGYYGYTF.

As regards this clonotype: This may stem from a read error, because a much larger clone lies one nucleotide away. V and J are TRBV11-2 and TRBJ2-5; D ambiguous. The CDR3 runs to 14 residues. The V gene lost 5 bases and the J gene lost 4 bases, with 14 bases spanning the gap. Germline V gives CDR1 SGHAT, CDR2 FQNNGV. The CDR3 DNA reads TGTGCCAGCAGCACGAGCGACGTAAGAGAGACCCAGTACTTC. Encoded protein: CASSTSDVRETQYF.

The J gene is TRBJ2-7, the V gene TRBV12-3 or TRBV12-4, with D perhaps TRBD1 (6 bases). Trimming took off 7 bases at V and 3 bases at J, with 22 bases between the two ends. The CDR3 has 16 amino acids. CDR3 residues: CASKMNLRDKNYEQYF. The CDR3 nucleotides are TGTGCCAGCAAAATGAACCTCCGGGACAAGAACTACGAGCAGTACTTC.

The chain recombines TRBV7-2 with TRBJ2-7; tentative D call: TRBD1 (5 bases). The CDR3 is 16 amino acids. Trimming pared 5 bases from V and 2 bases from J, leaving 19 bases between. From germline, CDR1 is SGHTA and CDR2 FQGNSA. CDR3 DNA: TGTGCCAGCAGCCAATCCCCGCAGGGCTCAACCTACGAGCAGTACTTC. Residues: CASSQSPQGSTYEQYF.

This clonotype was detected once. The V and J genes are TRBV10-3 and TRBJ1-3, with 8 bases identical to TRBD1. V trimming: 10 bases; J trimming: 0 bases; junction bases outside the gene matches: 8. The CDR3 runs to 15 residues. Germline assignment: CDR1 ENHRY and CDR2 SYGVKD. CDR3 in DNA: TGTGCCAGCAGAGACAGGGGCGGCTCTGGAAACACCATATATTTT. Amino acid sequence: CASRDRGGSGNTIYF.

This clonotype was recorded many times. CDR3 nucleotides: TGTGCCAGCATCAATACAGGCACGATCGGGTATGGCTACACCTTC. Amino acid sequence: CASINTGTIGYGYTF. The chain is built from TRBV7-8 and TRBJ1-2; TRBD1 is a possible D gene (5 bases). The CDR3 contains 15 residues. Germline CDR1 is SGHVS and CDR2 is FQNEAQ. V was cut by 7 bases and J by 5 bases, with 20 bases left in between. The whole variable domain, remainder taken from reference TRBV7-8 and TRBJ1-2, is GAGVSQSPRYKVAKRGQDVALRCDPISGHVSLFWYQQALGQGPEFLTYFQNEAQLDKSGLPSDRFFAERPEGSVSTLKIQRTQQEDSAVYLCASINTGTIGYGYTFGSGTRLTVV.

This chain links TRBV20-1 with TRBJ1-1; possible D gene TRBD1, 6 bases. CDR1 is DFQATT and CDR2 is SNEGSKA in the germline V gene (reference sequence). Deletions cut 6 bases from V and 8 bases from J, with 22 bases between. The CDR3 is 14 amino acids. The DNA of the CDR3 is TGCAGTGCACCTTCCCCGGCTACAGGGATGGAAGCTTTCTTT. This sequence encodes CSAPSPATGMEAFF.

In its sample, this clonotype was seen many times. The CDR3 region has the DNA TGTGCCAGCAGTCCCTCCGCAATGGGACTAGCGGGGGACAATGAGCAGTTCTTC. Encoded protein: CASSPSAMGLAGDNEQFF. The chain joins TRBV2 to TRBJ2-1; 14 bases match TRBD2. This CDR3 region has 18 residues. The germline gives CDR1 SNHLY, CDR2 FYNNEI. V dropped 5 bases and J dropped 5; count of bases not matched to a gene: 11.

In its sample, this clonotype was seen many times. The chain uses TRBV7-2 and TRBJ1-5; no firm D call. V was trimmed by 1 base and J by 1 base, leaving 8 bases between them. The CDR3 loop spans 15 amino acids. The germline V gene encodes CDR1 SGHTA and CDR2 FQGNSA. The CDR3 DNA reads TGTGCCAGCAGCTTAGGGGTCCAGAGCAATCAGCCCCAGCATTTT. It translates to CASSLGVQSNQPQHF.

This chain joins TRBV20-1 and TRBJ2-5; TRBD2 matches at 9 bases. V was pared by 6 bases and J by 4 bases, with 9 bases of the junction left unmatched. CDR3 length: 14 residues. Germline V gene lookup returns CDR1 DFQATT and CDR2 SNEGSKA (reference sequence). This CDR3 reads CSAFWRGGLETQYF. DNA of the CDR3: TGCAGTGCATTTTGGCGGGGGGGCCTAGAGACCCAGTACTTC.

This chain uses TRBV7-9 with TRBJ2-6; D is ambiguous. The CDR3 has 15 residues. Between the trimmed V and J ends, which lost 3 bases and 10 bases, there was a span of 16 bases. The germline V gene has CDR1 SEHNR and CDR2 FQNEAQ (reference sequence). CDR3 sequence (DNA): TGTGCCAGCAGCTTGTCGTATGGAGAGGCTAACGTCCTGACTTTC. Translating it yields CASSLSYGEANVLTF.

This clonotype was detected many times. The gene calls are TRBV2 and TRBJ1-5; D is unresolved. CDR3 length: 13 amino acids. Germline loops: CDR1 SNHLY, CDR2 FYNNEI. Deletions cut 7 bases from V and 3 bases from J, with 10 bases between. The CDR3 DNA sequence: TGTGCCAGCAAATCCCGGGACAATCAGCCCCAGCATTTT. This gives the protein CASKSRDNQPQHF.

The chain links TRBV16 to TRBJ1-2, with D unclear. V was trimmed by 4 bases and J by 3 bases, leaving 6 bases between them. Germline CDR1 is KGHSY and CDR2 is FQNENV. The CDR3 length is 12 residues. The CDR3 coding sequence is TGTGCCAGCAGCCCCCAGGACTATGGCTACACCTTC. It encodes CASSPQDYGYTF.

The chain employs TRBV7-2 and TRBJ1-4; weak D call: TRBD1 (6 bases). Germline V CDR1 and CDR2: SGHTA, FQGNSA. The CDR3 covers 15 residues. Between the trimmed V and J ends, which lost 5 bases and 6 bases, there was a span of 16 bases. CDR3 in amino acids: CASSLQGGFDEKLFF. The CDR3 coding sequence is TGTGCCAGCAGCCTTCAAGGGGGTTTTGATGAAAAACTGTTTTTT.

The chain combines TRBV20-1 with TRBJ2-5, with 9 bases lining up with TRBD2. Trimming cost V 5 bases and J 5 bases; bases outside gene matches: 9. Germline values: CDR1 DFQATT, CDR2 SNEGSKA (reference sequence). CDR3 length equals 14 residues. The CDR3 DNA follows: TGCAGTGCTCGGCCCGCGGGAGGGCGTGAGACCCAGTACTTC. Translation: CSARPAGGRETQYF.

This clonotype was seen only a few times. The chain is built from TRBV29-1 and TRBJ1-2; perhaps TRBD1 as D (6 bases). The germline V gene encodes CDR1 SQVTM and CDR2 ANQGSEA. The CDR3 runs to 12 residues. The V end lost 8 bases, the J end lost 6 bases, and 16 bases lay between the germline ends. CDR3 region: CSRASGADGYTF. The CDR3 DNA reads TGCAGCCGGGCCTCGGGGGCGGATGGCTACACCTTC. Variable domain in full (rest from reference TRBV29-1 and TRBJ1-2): SAVISQKPSRDICQRGTSLTIQCQVDSQVTMMFWYRQQPGQSLTLIATANQGSEATYESGFVIDKFPISRPNLTFSTLTVSNMSPEDSSIYLCSRASGADGYTFGSGTRLTVV.

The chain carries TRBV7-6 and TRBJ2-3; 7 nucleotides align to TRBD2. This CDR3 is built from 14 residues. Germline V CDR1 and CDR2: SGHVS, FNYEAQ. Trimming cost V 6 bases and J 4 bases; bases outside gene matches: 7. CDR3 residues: CASSRRERADTQYF. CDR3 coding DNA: TGTGCCAGCAGTCGGCGGGAGAGGGCAGATACGCAGTATTTT.

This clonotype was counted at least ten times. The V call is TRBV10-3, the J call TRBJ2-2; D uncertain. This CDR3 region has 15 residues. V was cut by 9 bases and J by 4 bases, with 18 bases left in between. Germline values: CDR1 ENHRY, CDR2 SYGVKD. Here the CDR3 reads CAIPGHGRSTGELFF. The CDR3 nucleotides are TGTGCCATACCGGGTCACGGTCGGAGCACCGGGGAGCTGTTTTTT.

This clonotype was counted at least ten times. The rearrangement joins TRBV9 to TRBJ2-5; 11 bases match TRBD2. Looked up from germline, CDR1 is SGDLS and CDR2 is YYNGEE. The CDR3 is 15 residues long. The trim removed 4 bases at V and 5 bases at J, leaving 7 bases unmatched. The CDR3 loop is CASSKASGGLETQYF. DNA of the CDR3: TGTGCCAGCAGCAAAGCTAGCGGGGGGTTGGAGACCCAGTACTTC.

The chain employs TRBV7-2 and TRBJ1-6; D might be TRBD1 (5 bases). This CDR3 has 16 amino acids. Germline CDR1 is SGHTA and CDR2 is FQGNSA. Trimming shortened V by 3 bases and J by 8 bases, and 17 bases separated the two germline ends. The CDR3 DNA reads TGTGCCAGCAGCTTGGAGGGGAGTGTTGGGGATTCACCCCTCCACTTT. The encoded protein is CASSLEGSVGDSPLHF.

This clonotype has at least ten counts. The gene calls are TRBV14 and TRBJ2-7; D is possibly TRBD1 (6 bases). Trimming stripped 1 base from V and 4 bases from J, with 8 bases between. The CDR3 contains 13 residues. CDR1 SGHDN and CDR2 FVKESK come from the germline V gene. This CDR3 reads CASSQGRGYEQYF. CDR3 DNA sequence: TGTGCCAGCAGCCAAGGCAGGGGATACGAGCAGTACTTC.

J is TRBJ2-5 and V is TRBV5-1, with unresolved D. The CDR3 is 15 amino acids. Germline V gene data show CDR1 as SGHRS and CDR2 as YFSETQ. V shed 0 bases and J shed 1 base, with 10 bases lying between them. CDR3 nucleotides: TGCGCCAGCAGCTTGGAAGCAACGCCCCAAGAGACCCAGTACTTC. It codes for CASSLEATPQETQYF.

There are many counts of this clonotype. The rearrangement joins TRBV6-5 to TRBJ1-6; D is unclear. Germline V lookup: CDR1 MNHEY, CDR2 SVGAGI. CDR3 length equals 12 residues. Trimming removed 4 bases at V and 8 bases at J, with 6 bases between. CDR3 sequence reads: CASSSFYSPLHF. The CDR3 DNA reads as TGTGCCAGCAGTTCCTTCTATTCACCCCTCCACTTT.

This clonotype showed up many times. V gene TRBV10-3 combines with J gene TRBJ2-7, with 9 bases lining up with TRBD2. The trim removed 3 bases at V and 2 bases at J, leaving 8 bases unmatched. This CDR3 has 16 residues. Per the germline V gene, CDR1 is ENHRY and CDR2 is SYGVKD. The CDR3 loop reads CAISDQTSGRTYEQYF. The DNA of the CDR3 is TGTGCCATCAGTGACCAAACTAGCGGGCGGACCTACGAGCAGTACTTC.

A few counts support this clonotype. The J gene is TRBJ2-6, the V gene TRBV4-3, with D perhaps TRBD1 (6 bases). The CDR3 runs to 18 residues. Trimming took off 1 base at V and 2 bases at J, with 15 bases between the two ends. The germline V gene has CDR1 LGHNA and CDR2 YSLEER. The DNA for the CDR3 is TGCGCCAGCAGCCAAGTCGCGGCCAGGGGTGCTGGGGCCAACGTCCTGACTTTC. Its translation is CASSQVAARGAGANVLTF.